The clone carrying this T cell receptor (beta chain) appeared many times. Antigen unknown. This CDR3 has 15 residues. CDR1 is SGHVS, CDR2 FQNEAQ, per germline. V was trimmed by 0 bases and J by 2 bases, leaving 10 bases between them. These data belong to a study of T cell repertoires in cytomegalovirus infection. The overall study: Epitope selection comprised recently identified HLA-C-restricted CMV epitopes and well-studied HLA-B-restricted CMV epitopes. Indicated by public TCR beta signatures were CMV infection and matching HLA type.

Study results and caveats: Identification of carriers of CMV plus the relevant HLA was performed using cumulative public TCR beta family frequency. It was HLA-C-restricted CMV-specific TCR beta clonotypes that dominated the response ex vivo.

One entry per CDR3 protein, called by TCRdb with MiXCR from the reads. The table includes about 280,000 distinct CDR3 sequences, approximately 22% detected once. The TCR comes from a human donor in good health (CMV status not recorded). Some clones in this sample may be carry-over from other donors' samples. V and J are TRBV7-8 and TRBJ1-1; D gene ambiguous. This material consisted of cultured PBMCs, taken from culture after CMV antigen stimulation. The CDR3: CASSLALHINTEAFF. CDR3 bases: TGTGCCAGCAGCTTAGCGTTGCATATAAACACTGAAGCTTTCTTT.